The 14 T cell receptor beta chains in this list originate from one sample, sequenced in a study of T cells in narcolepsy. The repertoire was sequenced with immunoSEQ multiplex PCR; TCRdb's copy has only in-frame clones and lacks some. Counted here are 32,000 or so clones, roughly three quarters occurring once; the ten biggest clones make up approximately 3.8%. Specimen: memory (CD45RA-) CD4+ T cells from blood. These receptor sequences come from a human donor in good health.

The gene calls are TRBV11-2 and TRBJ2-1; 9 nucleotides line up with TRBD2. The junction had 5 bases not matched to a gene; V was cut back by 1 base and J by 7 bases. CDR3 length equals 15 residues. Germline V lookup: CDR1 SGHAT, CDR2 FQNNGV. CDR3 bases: TGTGCCAGCAGCTTAGGGACTAGCGCAGTGAATGAGCAGTTCTTC. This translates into CASSLGTSAVNEQFF.

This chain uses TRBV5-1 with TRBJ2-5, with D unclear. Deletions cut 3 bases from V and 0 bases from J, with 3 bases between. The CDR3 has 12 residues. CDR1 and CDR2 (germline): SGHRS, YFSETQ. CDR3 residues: CASSSYQETQYF. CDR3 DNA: TGCGCCAGCAGCTCGTACCAAGAGACCCAGTACTTC.

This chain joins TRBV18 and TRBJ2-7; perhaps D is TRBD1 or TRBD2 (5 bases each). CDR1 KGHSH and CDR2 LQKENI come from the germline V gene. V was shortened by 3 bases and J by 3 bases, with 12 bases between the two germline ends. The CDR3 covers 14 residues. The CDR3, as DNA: TGTGCCAGCTCACCCGGGACCAAGGGCTACGAGCAGTACTTC. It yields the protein CASSPGTKGYEQYF.

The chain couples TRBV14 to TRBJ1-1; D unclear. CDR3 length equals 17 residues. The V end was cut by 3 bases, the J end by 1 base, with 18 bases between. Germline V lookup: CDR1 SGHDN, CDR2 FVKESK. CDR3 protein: CASSHSGGRFRNTEAFF. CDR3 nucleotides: TGTGCCAGCAGCCATTCGGGAGGCAGGTTTAGGAACACTGAAGCTTTCTTT.

The CDR3 DNA reads as TGTGCCAGCAGGCAAGGCCAAAAAACATTCTCCTACAATGAGCAGTTCTTC. It is translated as CASRQGQKTFSYNEQFF. The rearrangement links TRBV7-2 to TRBJ2-1; D gene ambiguous. Germline CDR1 is SGHTA and CDR2 is FQGNSA. The CDR3 loop spans 17 amino acids. The V end lost 6 bases, the J end lost 0 bases, and 18 bases lay between the germline ends. Full variable domain (missing parts from reference TRBV7-2 and TRBJ2-1): GAGVSQSPSNKVTEKGKDVELRCDPISGHTALYWYRQSLGQGLEFLIYFQGNSAPDKSGLPSDRFSAERTGGSVSTLTIQRTQQEDSAVYLCASRQGQKTFSYNEQFFGPGTRLTVL.

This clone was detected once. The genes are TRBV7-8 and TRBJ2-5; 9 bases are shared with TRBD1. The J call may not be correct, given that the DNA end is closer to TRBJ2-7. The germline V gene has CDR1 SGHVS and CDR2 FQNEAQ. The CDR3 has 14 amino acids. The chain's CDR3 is CASSLGGQGYEQYF. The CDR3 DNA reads TGTGCCAGCAGCTTAGGGGGACAGGGCTACGAGCAGTACTTC.

CDR3 DNA: TGTGCCAGCAGAAAAAGGGATCGGGGACAGGGGGCCCACGAGCAGTACTTC. Its protein product is CASRKRDRGQGAHEQYF. The chain joins TRBV2 to TRBJ2-7, with 12 bases aligning to TRBD1. Trimming removed 6 bases from V and 5 bases from J; junction bases left unmatched: 14. Germline loops: CDR1 SNHLY, CDR2 FYNNEI. This CDR3 has 17 amino acids.

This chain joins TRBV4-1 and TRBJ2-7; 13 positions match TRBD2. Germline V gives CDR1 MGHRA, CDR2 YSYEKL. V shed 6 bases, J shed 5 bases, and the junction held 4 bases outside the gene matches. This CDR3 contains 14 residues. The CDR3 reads CASSRTSGSDEQYF. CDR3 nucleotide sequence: TGCGCCAGCAGTCGGACTAGCGGGAGTGACGAGCAGTACTTC.

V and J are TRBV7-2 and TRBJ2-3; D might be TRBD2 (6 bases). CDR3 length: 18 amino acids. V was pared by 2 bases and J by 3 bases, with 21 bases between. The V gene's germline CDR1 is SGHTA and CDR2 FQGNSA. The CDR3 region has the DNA TGTGCCAGCAGCTTAAAGGGGCTGGCGGGAAGGGGTACAGATACGCAGTATTTT. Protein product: CASSLKGLAGRGTDTQYF.

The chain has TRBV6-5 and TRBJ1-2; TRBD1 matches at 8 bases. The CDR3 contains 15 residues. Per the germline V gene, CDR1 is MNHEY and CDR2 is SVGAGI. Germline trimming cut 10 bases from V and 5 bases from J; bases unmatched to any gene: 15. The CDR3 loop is CATLPQGQATYGYTF. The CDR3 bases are TGTGCCACCCTCCCTCAGGGACAGGCGACTTATGGCTACACCTTC.

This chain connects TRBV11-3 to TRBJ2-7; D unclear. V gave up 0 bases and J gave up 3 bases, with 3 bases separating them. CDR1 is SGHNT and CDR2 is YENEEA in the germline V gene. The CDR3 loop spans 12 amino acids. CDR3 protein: CASSLEDYEQYF. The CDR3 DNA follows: TGTGCCAGCAGCTTAGAGGACTACGAGCAGTACTTC.

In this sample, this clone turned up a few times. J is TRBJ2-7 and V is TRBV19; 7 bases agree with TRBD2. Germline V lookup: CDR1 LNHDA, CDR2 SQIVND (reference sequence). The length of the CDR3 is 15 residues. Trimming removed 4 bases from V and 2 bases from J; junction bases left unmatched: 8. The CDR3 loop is CASSKAGMGTYEQYF. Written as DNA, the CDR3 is TGTGCCAGTAGTAAAGCGGGAATGGGCACCTACGAGCAGTACTTC.

In DNA form, the CDR3 reads TGTGCCAGCAGCTTCCGGGACACCTTAGGGTATGGCTACACCTTC. Translation gives CASSFRDTLGYGYTF. The rearrangement joins TRBV7-2 to TRBJ1-2, with D tentatively TRBD1 (6 bases). The CDR3 loop spans 15 amino acids. V was clipped by 3 bases and J by 5 bases, with 16 bases between them. CDR1 SGHTA and CDR2 FQGNSA come from the germline V gene. Drawing the rest from reference TRBV7-2 and TRBJ1-2, the complete variable domain is GAGVSQSPSNKVTEKGKDVELRCDPISGHTALYWYRQSLGQGLEFLIYFQGNSAPDKSGLPSDRFSAERTGGSVSTLTIQRTQQEDSAVYLCASSFRDTLGYGYTFGSGTRLTVV.

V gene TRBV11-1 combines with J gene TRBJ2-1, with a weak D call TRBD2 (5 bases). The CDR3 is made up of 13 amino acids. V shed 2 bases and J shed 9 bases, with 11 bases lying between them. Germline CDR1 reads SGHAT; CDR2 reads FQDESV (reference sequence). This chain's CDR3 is CASSLNSAAEQFF. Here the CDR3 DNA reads TGTGCCAGCAGCTTAAATAGCGCCGCTGAGCAGTTCTTC.